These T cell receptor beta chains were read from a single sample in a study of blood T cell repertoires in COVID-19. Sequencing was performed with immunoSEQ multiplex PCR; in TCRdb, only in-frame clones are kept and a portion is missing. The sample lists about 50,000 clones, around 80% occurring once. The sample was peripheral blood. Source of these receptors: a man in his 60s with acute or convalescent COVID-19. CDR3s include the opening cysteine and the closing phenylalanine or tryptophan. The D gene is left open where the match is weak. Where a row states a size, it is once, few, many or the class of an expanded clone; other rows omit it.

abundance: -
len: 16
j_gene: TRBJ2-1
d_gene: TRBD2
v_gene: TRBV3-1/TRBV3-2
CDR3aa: CASSQGLAGGYNEQFF
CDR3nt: TGTGCCAGCAGCCAGGGACTAGCGGGGGGTTACAATGAGCAGTTCTTC

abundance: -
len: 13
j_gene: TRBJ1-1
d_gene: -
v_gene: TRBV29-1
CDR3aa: CSVEIELNTEAFF
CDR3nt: TGCAGCGTTGAAATAGAACTGAACACTGAAGCTTTCTTT

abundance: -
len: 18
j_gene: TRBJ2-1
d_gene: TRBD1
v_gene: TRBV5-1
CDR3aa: CASSQTGTGFTAYNEQFF
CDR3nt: TGCGCCAGCAGCCAAACAGGGACAGGGTTTACCGCCTACAATGAGCAGTTCTTC

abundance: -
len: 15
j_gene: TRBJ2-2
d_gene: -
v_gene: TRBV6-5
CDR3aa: CASSYAGSGTGELFF
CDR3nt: TGTGCCAGCAGTTACGCAGGGTCGGGCACCGGGGAGCTGTTTTTT

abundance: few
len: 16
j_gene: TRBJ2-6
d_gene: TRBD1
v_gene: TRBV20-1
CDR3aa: CSASRTGVSGANVLTF
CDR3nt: TGCAGTGCTAGTAGGACAGGAGTATCTGGGGCCAACGTCCTGACTTTC

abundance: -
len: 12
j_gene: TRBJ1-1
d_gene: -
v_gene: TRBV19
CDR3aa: CASRGSGTEAFF
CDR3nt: TGTGCCAGTAGGGGCTCCGGCACTGAAGCTTTCTTT

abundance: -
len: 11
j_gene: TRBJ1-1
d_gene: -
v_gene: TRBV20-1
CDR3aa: CSAEQGTEAFF
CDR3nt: TGCAGTGCGGAACAGGGAACTGAAGCTTTCTTT

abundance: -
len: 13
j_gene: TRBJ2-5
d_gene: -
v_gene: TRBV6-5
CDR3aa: CASSYGSQETQYF
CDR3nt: TGTGCCAGCAGTTATGGCAGTCAAGAGACCCAGTACTTC

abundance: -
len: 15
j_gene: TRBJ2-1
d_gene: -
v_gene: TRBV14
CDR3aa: CASSQTWTVYNEQFF
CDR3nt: TGTGCCAGCAGCCAAACATGGACAGTCTACAATGAGCAGTTCTTC

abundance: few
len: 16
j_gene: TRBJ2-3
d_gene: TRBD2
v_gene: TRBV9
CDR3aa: CASSASGTSATDTQYF
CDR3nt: TGTGCCAGCAGCGCTTCCGGGACTAGCGCCACAGATACGCAGTATTTT

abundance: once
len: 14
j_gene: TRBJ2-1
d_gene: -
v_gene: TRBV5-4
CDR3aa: CASSPDRGYNEQFF
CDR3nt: TGTGCCAGCAGCCCCGATCGGGGGTACAATGAGCAGTTCTTC

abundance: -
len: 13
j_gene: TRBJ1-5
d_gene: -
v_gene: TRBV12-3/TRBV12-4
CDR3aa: CASSLGGFQPQHF
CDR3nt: TGTGCCAGCAGTTTGGGAGGGTTCCAGCCCCAGCATTTT

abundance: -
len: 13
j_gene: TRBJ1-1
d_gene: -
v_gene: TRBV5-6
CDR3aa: CASNTGSYTEAFF
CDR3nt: TGTGCCAGCAACACAGGGTCTTACACTGAAGCTTTCTTT

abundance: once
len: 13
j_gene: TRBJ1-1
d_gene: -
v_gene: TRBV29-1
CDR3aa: CSVEEGMNTEAFF
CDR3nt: TGCAGCGTTGAAGAGGGCATGAACACTGAAGCTTTCTTT

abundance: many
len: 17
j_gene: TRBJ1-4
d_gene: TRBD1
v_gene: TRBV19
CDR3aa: CASSILTGGQYNEKLFF
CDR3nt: TGTGCCAGTAGTATTCTGACAGGGGGGCAATATAATGAAAAACTGTTTTTT

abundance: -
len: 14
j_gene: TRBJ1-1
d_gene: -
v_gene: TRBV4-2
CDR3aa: CASSRPRSNTEAFF
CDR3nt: TGTGCCAGCAGCCGTCCGAGGTCGAACACTGAAGCTTTCTTT

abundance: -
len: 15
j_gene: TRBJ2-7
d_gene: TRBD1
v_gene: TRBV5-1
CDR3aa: CASSLAGGSSYEQYF
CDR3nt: TGCGCCAGCAGCTTAGCAGGGGGCTCTTCCTACGAGCAGTACTTC

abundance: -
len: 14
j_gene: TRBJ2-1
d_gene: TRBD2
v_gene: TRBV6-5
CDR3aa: CASSYSRGGNEQFF
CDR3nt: TGTGCCAGCAGTTACTCGCGGGGGGGCAATGAGCAGTTCTTC

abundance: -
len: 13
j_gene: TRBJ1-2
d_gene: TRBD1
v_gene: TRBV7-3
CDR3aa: CASSNGQGYGYTF
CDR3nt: TGTGCCAGCAGCAACGGACAGGGGTATGGCTACACCTTC

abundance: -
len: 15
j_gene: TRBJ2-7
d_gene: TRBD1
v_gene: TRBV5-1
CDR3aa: CASSLKGDRHYEQYF
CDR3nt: TGCGCCAGCAGCTTAAAAGGGGACAGACATTACGAGCAGTACTTC

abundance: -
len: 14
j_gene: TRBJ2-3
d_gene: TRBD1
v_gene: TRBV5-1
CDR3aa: CASSCGQGADTQYF
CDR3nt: TGCGCCAGCAGCTGCGGACAGGGCGCAGATACGCAGTATTTT

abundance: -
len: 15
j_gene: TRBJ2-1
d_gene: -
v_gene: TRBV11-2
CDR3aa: CASSLGLGALNEQFF
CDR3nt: TGTGCCAGCAGCTTAGGGCTGGGGGCCCTCAATGAGCAGTTCTTC

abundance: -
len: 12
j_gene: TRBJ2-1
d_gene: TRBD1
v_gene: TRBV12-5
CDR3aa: CASGLRQGKQFF
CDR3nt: TGTGCTAGTGGTTTACGACAGGGCAAGCAGTTCTTC

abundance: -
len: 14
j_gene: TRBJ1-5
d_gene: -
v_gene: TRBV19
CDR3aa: CAGSTSRGNQPQHF
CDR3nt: TGTGCCGGTTCTACTTCCCGGGGCAATCAGCCCCAGCATTTT

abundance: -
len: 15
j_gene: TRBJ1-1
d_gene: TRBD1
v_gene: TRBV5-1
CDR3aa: CASSGYGQVNTEAFF
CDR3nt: TGCGCCAGCAGCGGATACGGACAGGTCAACACTGAAGCTTTCTTT

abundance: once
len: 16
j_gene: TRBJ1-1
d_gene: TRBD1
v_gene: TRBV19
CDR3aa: CASIPGTGGGGTEAFF
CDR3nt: TGTGCCAGTATTCCGGGGACAGGGGGCGGGGGCACTGAAGCTTTCTTT

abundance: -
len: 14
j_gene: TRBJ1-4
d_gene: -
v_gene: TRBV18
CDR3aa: CASSRASQGEKLFF
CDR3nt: TGTGCCAGCTCTCGGGCCTCCCAGGGAGAAAAACTGTTTTTT

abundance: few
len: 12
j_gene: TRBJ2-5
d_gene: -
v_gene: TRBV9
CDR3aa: CASSHLEETQYF
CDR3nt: TGTGCCAGCAGCCACCTAGAAGAGACCCAGTACTTC

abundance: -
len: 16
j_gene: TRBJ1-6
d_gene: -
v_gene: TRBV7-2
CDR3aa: CASSLAGQSNNSPLHF
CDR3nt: TGTGCCAGCAGCTTGGCCGGACAGTCAAATAATTCACCCCTCCACTTT

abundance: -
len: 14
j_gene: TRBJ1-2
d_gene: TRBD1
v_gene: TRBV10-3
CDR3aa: CAIRDLRDRDGYTF
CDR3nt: TGTGCCATCAGAGACCTACGGGACAGGGACGGCTACACCTTC

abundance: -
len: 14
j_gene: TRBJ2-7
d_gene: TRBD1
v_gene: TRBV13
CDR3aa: CASSLGTGAHEQYF
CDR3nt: TGTGCCAGCAGCTTAGGGACAGGGGCACACGAGCAGTACTTC

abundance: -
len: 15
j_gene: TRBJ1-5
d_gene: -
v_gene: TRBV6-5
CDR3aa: CASKRWASSNQPQHF
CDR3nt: TGTGCCAGCAAAAGATGGGCATCCAGCAATCAGCCCCAGCATTTT

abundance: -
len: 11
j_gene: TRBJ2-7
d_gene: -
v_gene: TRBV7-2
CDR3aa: CASSLRGEQYF
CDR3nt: TGTGCCAGCAGCTTAAGGGGCGAGCAGTACTTC

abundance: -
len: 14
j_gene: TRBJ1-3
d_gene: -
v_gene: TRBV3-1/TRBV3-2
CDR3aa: CASSRKSSGNTIYF
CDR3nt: TGTGCCAGCAGCCGAAAGAGTTCGGGAAACACCATATATTTT

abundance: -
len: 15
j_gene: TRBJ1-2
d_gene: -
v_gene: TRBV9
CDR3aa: CASSVAGATNYGYTF
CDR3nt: TGTGCCAGCAGCGTAGCTGGAGCAACTAACTATGGCTACACCTTC

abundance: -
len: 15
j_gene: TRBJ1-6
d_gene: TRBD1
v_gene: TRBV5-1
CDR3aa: CASSLAGTGDSPLHF
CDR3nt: TGCGCCAGCAGCTTGGCCGGGACAGGGGATTCACCCCTCCACTTT